This T cell receptor beta chain was identified in a study of CD8 T cells in ankylosing spondylitis. General study results and limits: Disease-linked clones proved CD8+ and comparatively uncommon in peripheral blood. A TCR beta motif of 7 to 9 highly homologous variants seemed to mark ankylosing spondylitis blood. Significantly higher representation of disease-linked clones was reported for matched ankylosing spondylitis synovial fluid. A subset of motif variants has previously been described in the synovial fluid and blood of reactive arthritis.

Libraries for TCR beta were made by quantitative 5'-RACE with molecular barcodes. TCRdb re-derived calls from the 5' RACE reads in MiXCR, one entry per CDR3 protein. Here the sample spans 500,000 or so distinct CDR3 sequences, roughly 5.3% being singletons. With regard to this clonotype: Its specificity is unknown.

Trimming shortened V by 0 bases and J by 1 base, and 11 bases separated the two germline ends. CDR1 and CDR2 from the germline V gene are SGHRS and YFSETQ. The length of the CDR3 is 15 residues. Sequenced sample: blood, either unsorted or a sorted T cell fraction (not recorded which). The TCR was taken from a male donor with ankylosing spondylitis. This sequence joins TRBV5-1 and TRBJ2-7; D is unresolved. The CDR3 here is CASSLDPRRSYEQYF. CDR3 coding DNA: TGCGCCAGCAGCTTGGACCCTAGAAGATCCTACGAGCAGTACTTC.